The 7 T cell receptor beta chains presented below share a single source sample, sequenced in a study of shared clonotypes between healthy human individuals. Here immunoSEQ multiplex PCR was the method, and the copy in TCRdb shows in-frame clones only, minus some. The sample contains roughly 2.6 million clones, about 92% of which appear only once. Sequences were obtained from naive CD4+ T cells sorted from blood. Specified subset: CD45RA+ positively selected. The receptors come from a man between 18 and 35 years old in good health.

The rearrangement uses TRBV7-2 and TRBJ1-6; D ambiguous. Germline V gives CDR1 SGHTA, CDR2 FQGNSA. Trimming left V 1 base short and J 10 bases short, with 8 bases between. The CDR3 has 13 amino acids. The CDR3 DNA reads TGTGCCAGCAGCTTAGACATTAGGTCACCCCTCCACTTT. As protein: CASSLDIRSPLHF.

DNA for the CDR3: TGCGCCAGCAGCCAAGAGGTGGCTAGCGGGGGTAAGCAGTTCTTC. Translated: CASSQEVASGGKQFF. The chain has TRBV4-1 and TRBJ2-1; 10 nucleotides agree with TRBD2. The CDR3 runs to 15 residues. Germline lookup yields CDR1 MGHRA and CDR2 YSYEKL. V lost 0 bases and J lost 11; bases outside the gene matches: 7.

The rearrangement uses TRBV5-1 and TRBJ2-5, with 11 nucleotides matching TRBD2. Germline V CDR1 and CDR2: SGHRS, YFSETQ. The CDR3 is 17 residues long. With 4 bases clipped from V and 0 bases from J, the junction kept 8 bases outside the gene matches. CDR3: CASSPGLAARYQETQYF. The DNA of the CDR3 is TGCGCCAGCAGCCCGGGACTAGCGGCACGGTACCAAGAGACCCAGTACTTC. Drawing the rest from reference TRBV5-1 and TRBJ2-5, the complete variable domain is KAGVTQTPRYLIKTRGQQVTLSCSPISGHRSVSWYQQTPGQGLQFLFEYFSETQRNKGNFPGRFSGRQFSNSRSEMNVSTLELGDSALYLCASSPGLAARYQETQYFGPGTRLLVL.

The chain joins TRBV7-2 to TRBJ2-7; 7 positions agree with TRBD2. V lost 2 bases, J lost 2 bases, and 9 bases stayed unmatched. The CDR3 sequence is 16 residues long. Germline V lookup: CDR1 SGHTA, CDR2 FQGNSA. CDR3 sequence reads: CASSLSWGGSPYEQYF. CDR3 in DNA: TGTGCCAGCAGCTTATCGTGGGGGGGGTCCCCCTACGAGCAGTACTTC.

This rearrangement joins TRBV19 to TRBJ2-1; unclear D gene. The CDR3 contains 14 residues. Looked up from germline, CDR1 is LNHDA and CDR2 is SQIVND (reference sequence). Trimming stripped 3 bases from V and 4 bases from J, with 10 bases between. This CDR3 is CASSMVRQYNEQFF. The CDR3 coding sequence is TGTGCCAGTAGTATGGTGCGGCAGTACAATGAGCAGTTCTTC.

The chain combines TRBV28 with TRBJ1-5, with 7 positions matching TRBD1. In germline, CDR1 is MDHEN, CDR2 SYDVKM. Trimming removed 3 bases from V and 6 bases from J; junction bases left unmatched: 5. CDR3 length: 14 amino acids. The CDR3 nucleotides read TGTGCCAGCAGTTTCACAGGGGTGATTCAGCCCCAGCATTTT. This encodes CASSFTGVIQPQHF.

This clone was picked up one time. This chain joins TRBV10-3 and TRBJ1-6; a weak D match, TRBD1 (6 bases). Germline values: CDR1 ENHRY, CDR2 SYGVKD. Trimming shortened V by 3 bases and J by 12 bases, and 15 bases separated the two germline ends. The CDR3 loop spans 14 amino acids. CDR3 DNA: TGTGCCATCAGTGATGGGACACCCATTAAACCCCTCCACTTT. Its translation is CAISDGTPIKPLHF.